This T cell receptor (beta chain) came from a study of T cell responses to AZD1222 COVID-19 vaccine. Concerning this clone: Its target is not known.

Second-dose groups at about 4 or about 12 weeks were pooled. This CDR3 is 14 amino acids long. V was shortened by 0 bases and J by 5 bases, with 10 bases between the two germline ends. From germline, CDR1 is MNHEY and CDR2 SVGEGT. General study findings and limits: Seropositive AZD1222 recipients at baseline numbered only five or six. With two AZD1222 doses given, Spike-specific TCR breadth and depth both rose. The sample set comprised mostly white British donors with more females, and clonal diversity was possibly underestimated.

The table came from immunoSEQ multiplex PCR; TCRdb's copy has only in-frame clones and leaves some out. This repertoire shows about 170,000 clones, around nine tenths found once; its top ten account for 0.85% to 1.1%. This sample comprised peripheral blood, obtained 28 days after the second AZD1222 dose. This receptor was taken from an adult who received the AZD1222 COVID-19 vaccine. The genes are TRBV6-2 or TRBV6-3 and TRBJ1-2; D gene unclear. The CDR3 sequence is CASSYSWNSYGYTF. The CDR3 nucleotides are TGTGCCAGCAGTTACTCGTGGAACAGTTATGGCTACACCTTC.